The subject of this entry is one T cell receptor (beta chain). The antigen remains unidentified. For the second PCR, which ran for about 7 to 12 cycles, a sample-barcoded 5' primer and a J-beta primer mix were used. In TCRdb, the 5' RACE reads were re-called with MiXCR into one record per CDR3 protein. Among fewer than 1,000,000 distinct CDR3 sequences listed, under 55% were seen once. This entry belongs to a study of blood T cells in healthy people across ages. CDR3 length: 15 residues. Unmatched junction bases numbered 8, after V lost 10 bases and J lost 4 bases. Germline V gene lookup returns CDR1 LNHDA and CDR2 SQIVND (reference sequence). Broader study findings: Estimated diversity across one million T cells was deemed an underestimate. A roughly linear age-dependent decrease characterized TCR beta diversity per million T cells.

This clonotype was obtained from a man aged 55 to 70 in good health. V usage is TRBV19 and J usage is TRBJ2-1, with 12 bases identical to TRBD2. Sequenced: blood. CDR3 sequence: CAIGLAGKGYNEQFF. DNA for the CDR3: TGTGCCATCGGACTAGCGGGGAAGGGATACAATGAGCAGTTCTTC.